The 23 T cell receptor beta chains in this list originate from one sample, sequenced in a study of metastatic and nonmetastatic thyroid tumors. TCRdb re-clonotyped the PCR reads via MiXCR. The sample consists of around 6,000 clones, around 37% of them appearing once. Thyroid surgery was performed in patients who had received no treatment beforehand. Specimen: tumor tissue. Receptor source: a male donor with papillary thyroid cancer or a benign thyroid nodule (not recorded which). Some clones in this sample may be carry-over from other donors' samples.

V gene TRBV5-1 combines with J gene TRBJ2-1; either TRBD1 or TRBD2 may supply D (5 bases each). V gave up 0 bases and J gave up 0 bases, with 10 bases separating them. The CDR3 sequence is 16 residues long. The V gene's germline CDR1 is SGHRS and CDR2 YFSETQ. The CDR3 DNA sequence: TGCGCCAGCAGCTTGGATTCAGGGACCTCCTACAATGAGCAGTTCTTC. Translating gives CASSLDSGTSYNEQFF.

This clone has ten or more counts. This same CDR3 is encoded by further DNA sequences in the sample. The chain combines TRBV5-1 with TRBJ2-3, with 12 bases identical to TRBD2. Germline CDR1 and CDR2: SGHRS and YFSETQ. The CDR3 sequence is 18 residues long. Losses at the gene ends were 0 bases for V and 0 bases for J; bases not matched to a gene: 5. CDR3 nucleotide sequence: TGCGCCAGCAGCTTGGGGGGACTAGCGGGTGGAAGCACAGATACGCAGTATTTT. Translation gives CASSLGGLAGGSTDTQYF.

The V and J genes are TRBV6-1 and TRBJ1-2; the D gene is possibly TRBD1 (6 bases). Deletions cut 2 bases from V and 7 bases from J, with 17 bases between. CDR3 length equals 15 residues. Germline CDR1 is MNHNS and CDR2 is SASEGT. Written as DNA, the CDR3 is TGTGCCAGCAGTGAACCCCCAACAGGGTGGAGTGGCTACACCTTC. Translated, it gives CASSEPPTGWSGYTF.

By share, this clone ranks as medium-sized. V usage is TRBV12-3 or TRBV12-4 and J usage is TRBJ2-1; D gene uncertain. V dropped 2 bases and J dropped 5 bases, with 13 bases sitting between them. CDR3 size: 15 residues. The CDR3 coding sequence is TGTGCCAGCAGTTTATCACAAGGCCCACACAATGAGCAGTTCTTC. This sequence encodes CASSLSQGPHNEQFF.

This sequence joins TRBV11-2 and TRBJ2-1, with TRBD2 identical over 13 bases. Germline V gene lookup returns CDR1 SGHAT and CDR2 FQNNGV. V lost 4 bases, J lost 0 bases, and 6 bases stayed unmatched. The CDR3 runs to 18 residues. Written as DNA, the CDR3 is TGTGCCAGCAGCTCCGGGACTAGCGGGACGCTCTCCTACAATGAGCAGTTCTTC. Amino acids: CASSSGTSGTLSYNEQFF.

The chain is built from TRBV20-1 and TRBJ1-5; perhaps TRBD1 as D (6 bases). This CDR3 comprises 13 residues. The V gene lost 6 bases and the J gene lost 7 bases, with 16 bases spanning the gap. Germline V gene lookup returns CDR1 DFQATT and CDR2 SNEGSKA (reference sequence). The CDR3 DNA sequence: TGCAGTGCCCACCCACAGGGAGGACAGCCCCAGCATTTT. Translation: CSAHPQGGQPQHF.

This clone was detected only once. This chain links TRBV30 with TRBJ1-2; TRBD1 might be the D (6 bases). Per the germline V gene, CDR1 is GTSNPN and CDR2 is SVGIG (reference sequence). There are 13 residues in the CDR3. Between the trimmed V and J ends, which lost 1 base and 3 bases, there was a span of 9 bases. The DNA of the CDR3 is TGTGCCTGGAGTGCAGGGGATTACTATGGCTACACCTTC. Protein: CAWSAGDYYGYTF.

The rearrangement uses TRBV6-2 or TRBV6-3 and TRBJ2-7; D unclear. The CDR3 is made up of 13 amino acids. Between the trimmed V and J ends, which lost 0 bases and 3 bases, there was a span of 6 bases. Germline V gene lookup returns CDR1 MNHEY and CDR2 SVGEGT. This CDR3 is CASSYSECYEQYF. The CDR3 coding sequence is TGTGCCAGCAGTTACTCGGAATGCTACGAGCAGTACTTC.

This clone was picked up a small number of times. The V gene is TRBV20-1, the J gene TRBJ1-2; 8 bases line up with TRBD1. V gave up 0 bases and J gave up 1 base; unmatched junction bases: 10. CDR3 size: 17 residues. CDR1 is DFQATT, CDR2 SNEGSKA, per germline (reference sequence). The CDR3 sequence is CSARDRGWTGINYGYTF. CDR3 DNA sequence: TGCAGTGCTAGAGATCGAGGCTGGACAGGGATTAACTATGGCTACACCTTC.

The chain employs TRBV5-5 and TRBJ1-1; TRBD1 is a possible D gene (6 bases). Germline-derived CDR1 and CDR2 are SGHKS and YYEKEE (reference sequence). V was trimmed by 1 base and J by 6 bases, leaving 10 bases between them. The CDR3 is made up of 13 amino acids. CDR3 nucleotide sequence: TGTGCCAGCAGCTTGCAGGGGTCGTCTGAAGCTTTCTTT. Residues: CASSLQGSSEAFF.

The chain has TRBV20-1 and TRBJ1-2; D unresolved. Germline V lookup: CDR1 DFQATT, CDR2 SNEGSKA (reference sequence). This CDR3 is 12 amino acids long. V dropped 5 bases and J dropped 0 bases, with 7 bases sitting between them. The CDR3: CSALETNYGYTF. CDR3 sequence (DNA): TGCAGTGCTCTGGAGACTAACTATGGCTACACCTTC.

This clone rates as medium-sized. The rearrangement joins TRBV28 to TRBJ2-1, with 7 bases aligning to TRBD1. The trim removed 5 bases at V and 5 bases at J, leaving 9 bases unmatched. Per germline, CDR1 MDHEN and CDR2 SYDVKM. The CDR3 totals 15 residues. The CDR3 region is CASSVYGTANNEQFF. The CDR3 DNA follows: TGTGCCAGCAGTGTCTACGGGACAGCCAACAATGAGCAGTTCTTC.

The V gene is TRBV5-1, the J gene TRBJ1-2; 8 bases align to TRBD1. The CDR3 has 15 residues. Trimming at V came to 0 bases and at J to 6 bases, leaving 7 bases not matched to a gene. From germline, CDR1 is SGHRS and CDR2 YFSETQ. The CDR3 region is CASSLASDRADGYTF. CDR3 in DNA: TGCGCCAGCAGCTTGGCCTCGGACAGGGCGGATGGCTACACCTTC.

In this sample, this clone turned up a few times. The chain carries TRBV18 and TRBJ2-2; no clear D. Trimming stripped 3 bases from V and 7 bases from J, with 3 bases between. Germline CDR1 KGHSH, CDR2 LQKENI. The CDR3 is 11 amino acids. The CDR3 here is CASSPDGELFF. The CDR3 DNA is TGTGCCAGCTCACCTGACGGGGAGCTGTTTTTT.

This clone was seen repeatedly, ten times or more. V is TRBV15 and J is TRBJ2-7; D unclear. V shed 0 bases and J shed 0 bases, with 12 bases lying between them. From germline, CDR1 is LNHNV and CDR2 YYDKDF (reference sequence). This CDR3 is 16 amino acids long. This CDR3 is CATSRDVASSSYEQYF. CDR3 bases: TGTGCCACCAGCAGAGATGTGGCAAGCAGCTCCTACGAGCAGTACTTC.

This clone showed up just a few times. The J gene is TRBJ1-3, the V gene TRBV6-1, with D hard to call. V shed 5 bases and J shed 0 bases, with 11 bases lying between them. CDR1 is MNHNS and CDR2 is SASEGT in the germline V gene. The CDR3 is 15 amino acids. In nucleotides, the CDR3 is TGTGCCAGCAGTCCTTTGGAGGGCTCTGGAAACACCATATATTTT. It specifies CASSPLEGSGNTIYF.

In its sample, this clone is medium-sized. Written as DNA, the CDR3 is TGTGCCAGCAGCTACGGACTAGCGGGGGCCTATGAGCAGTTCTTC. Translation gives CASSYGLAGAYEQFF. V and J are TRBV3-1 and TRBJ2-1; 13 bases fit TRBD2. The J segment lost 8 bases and the V segment lost 5 bases, leaving 6 bases of the junction unmatched. CDR3 length: 15 residues. Germline V gives CDR1 LGHDT, CDR2 YNNKEL (reference sequence).

V usage is TRBV11-1 and J usage is TRBJ2-1, with D hard to call. Between the trimmed V and J ends, which lost 2 bases and 0 bases, there was a span of 8 bases. Per germline, CDR1 SGHAT and CDR2 FQDESV (reference sequence). The CDR3 spans 15 residues. The CDR3 reads CASSLSSSSYNEQFF. The DNA of the CDR3 is TGTGCCAGCAGCTTATCCTCGAGCTCCTACAATGAGCAGTTCTTC. The full variable domain, with the rest looked up from reference TRBV11-1 and TRBJ2-1, is EAEVAQSPRYKITEKSQAVAFWCDPISGHATLYWYRQILGQGPELLVQFQDESVVDDSQLPKDRFSAERLKGVDSTLKIQPAELGDSAMYLCASSLSSSSYNEQFFGPGTRLTVL.

The chain employs TRBV6-5 and TRBJ2-2; TRBD2 aligns across 9 bases. The ends lost 4 bases at V and 7 bases at J; junction bases unmatched: 4. Per the germline V gene, CDR1 is MNHEY and CDR2 is SVGAGI. The CDR3 totals 14 residues. CDR3 sequence reads: CASSSTSGGGELFF. CDR3 nucleotides: TGTGCCAGCAGTTCGACTAGCGGCGGCGGGGAGCTGTTTTTT.

The rearrangement joins TRBV18 to TRBJ2-7; 9 nucleotides align to TRBD2. Trimming at V came to 3 bases and at J to 7 bases, leaving 7 bases not matched to a gene. Looked up from germline, CDR1 is KGHSH and CDR2 is LQKENI. There are 14 residues in the CDR3. The CDR3 bases are TGTGCCAGCTCACCTAGCGGGGGCTTTGGAGAGCAGTACTTC. Its translation is CASSPSGGFGEQYF.

The chain links TRBV20-1 to TRBJ1-1; tentatively, D is TRBD1 (5 bases). V lost 4 bases to trimming and J lost 4 bases, with 13 bases between them. The CDR3 runs 13 residues. Germline assignment: CDR1 DFQATT and CDR2 SNEGSKA (reference sequence). The CDR3 reads CSAIIQGGTEAFF. CDR3 bases: TGCAGTGCTATTATCCAGGGCGGCACTGAAGCTTTCTTT.

This sequence joins TRBV20-1 and TRBJ2-2, with TRBD2 as a possible D gene (6 bases). From germline, CDR1 is DFQATT and CDR2 SNEGSKA (reference sequence). The CDR3 runs 16 residues. The V and J ends lost 5 bases and 0 bases respectively, with 16 bases between them. The CDR3 is CSAGGRQTTNTGELFF. CDR3 DNA: TGCAGTGCTGGAGGGAGGCAAACTACGAACACCGGGGAGCTGTTTTTT.

The chain recombines TRBV18 with TRBJ2-1, with 8 bases fitting TRBD2. Unmatched junction bases numbered 4, after V lost 5 bases and J lost 4 bases. Germline CDR1 reads KGHSH; CDR2 reads LQKENI. The CDR3 is made up of 14 amino acids. In DNA form, the CDR3 reads TGTGCCAGCTCATGGACTAGCCGTTACAATGAGCAGTTCTTC. Its translation is CASSWTSRYNEQFF.